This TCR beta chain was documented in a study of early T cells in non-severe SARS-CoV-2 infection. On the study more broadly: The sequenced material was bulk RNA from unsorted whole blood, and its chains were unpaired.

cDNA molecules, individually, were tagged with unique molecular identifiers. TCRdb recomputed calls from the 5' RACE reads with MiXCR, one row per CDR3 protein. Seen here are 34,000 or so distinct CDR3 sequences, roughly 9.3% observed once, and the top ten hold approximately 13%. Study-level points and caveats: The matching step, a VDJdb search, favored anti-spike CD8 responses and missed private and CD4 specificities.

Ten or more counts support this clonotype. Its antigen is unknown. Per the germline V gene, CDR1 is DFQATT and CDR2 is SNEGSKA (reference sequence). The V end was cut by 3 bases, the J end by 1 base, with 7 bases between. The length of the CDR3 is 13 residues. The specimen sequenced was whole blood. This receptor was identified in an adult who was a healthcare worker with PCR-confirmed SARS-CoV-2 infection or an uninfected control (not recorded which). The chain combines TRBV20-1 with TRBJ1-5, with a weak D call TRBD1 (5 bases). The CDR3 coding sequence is TGCAGTGCTAGGGGGCAGAGCAATCAGCCCCAGCATTTT. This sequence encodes CSARGQSNQPQHF.